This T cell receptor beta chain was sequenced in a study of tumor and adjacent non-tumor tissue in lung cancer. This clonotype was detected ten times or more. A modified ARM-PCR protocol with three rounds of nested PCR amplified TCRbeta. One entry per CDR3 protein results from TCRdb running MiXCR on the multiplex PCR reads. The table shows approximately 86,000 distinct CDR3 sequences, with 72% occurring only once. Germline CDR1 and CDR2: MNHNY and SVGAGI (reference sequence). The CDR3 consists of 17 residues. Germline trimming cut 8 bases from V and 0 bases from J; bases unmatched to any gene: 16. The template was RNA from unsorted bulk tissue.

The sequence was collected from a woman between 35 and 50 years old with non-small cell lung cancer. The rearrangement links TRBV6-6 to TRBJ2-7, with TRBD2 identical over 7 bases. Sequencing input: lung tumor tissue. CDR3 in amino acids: CASSQRWSGGTSYEQYF. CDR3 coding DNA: TGTGCCAGCTCCCAACGGTGGTCCGGGGGGACCTCCTACGAGCAGTACTTC.